One sample yielded the 20 T cell receptor beta chains listed below, sequenced in a study of identical twins. From the 5' RACE reads, TCRdb called clonotypes with MiXCR, one entry per CDR3 protein. The sample lists hundreds of thousands of distinct CDR3 sequences, around a sixth occurring once. In addition, the sample was reused for a study of T cells expressing NK-cell markers.

Sequencing was carried out using PBMCs. These receptors were collected from a woman under 30 in good health.

The CDR3 spells CATGLAGGEQFF. CDR3 coding DNA: TGTGCCACGGGGCTAGCGGGAGGTGAGCAGTTCTTC. The V gene is TRBV24-1, the J gene TRBJ2-1; 11 bases are a match to TRBD2. J gave up 9 bases and V 10 bases, and 4 bases lay outside the gene matches. From germline, CDR1 is KGHDR and CDR2 SFDVKD. The CDR3 has 12 amino acids.

The table lists this clonotype with a few counts. The chain is built from TRBV29-1 and TRBJ2-5, with no clear D. V lost 5 bases to trimming and J lost 3 bases, with 13 bases between them. The CDR3 is made up of 13 amino acids. Germline V lookup: CDR1 SQVTM, CDR2 ANQGSEA. The CDR3 nucleotides are TGCAGCGTTTCTGGGAACCAAAAAGAGACCCAGTACTTC. It encodes CSVSGNQKETQYF.

This clonotype has a handful of counts. This chain joins TRBV9 and TRBJ2-1, with 7 bases that match TRBD2. V was clipped by 0 bases and J by 5 bases; unmatched bases: 5. Germline CDR1 reads SGDLS; CDR2 reads YYNGEE. The CDR3 consists of 15 residues. Here the CDR3 reads CASSVVPSGNNEQFF. The CDR3 region has the DNA TGTGCCAGCAGCGTAGTACCTAGCGGAAACAATGAGCAGTTCTTC. Full variable domain (outside the CDR3, taken from reference TRBV9 and TRBJ2-1): DSGVTQTPKHLITATGQRVTLRCSPRSGDLSVYWYQQSLDQGLQFLIQYYNGEERAKGNILERFSAQQFPDLHSELNLSSLELGDSALYFCASSVVPSGNNEQFFGPGTRLTVL.

This clonotype was seen more than once but under ten times. The chain employs TRBV20-1 and TRBJ1-1; D is perhaps TRBD1 (5 bases). Germline values: CDR1 DFQATT, CDR2 SNEGSKA (reference sequence). V lost 3 bases to trimming and J lost 5 bases, with 10 bases between them. The CDR3 consists of 12 residues. The CDR3 is CSASLGQTEAFF. The DNA of the CDR3 is TGCAGTGCTAGTTTGGGGCAAACTGAAGCTTTCTTT.

V and J are TRBV7-8 and TRBJ2-7; 9 bases line up with TRBD1. The germline V gene has CDR1 SGHVS and CDR2 FQNEAQ. Germline trimming cut 8 bases from V and 5 bases from J; bases unmatched to any gene: 10. This CDR3 has 14 amino acids. In nucleotides, the CDR3 is TGTGCCAGCTCATCCCGACAGGGGGTCCACGAGCAGTACTTC. Its protein product is CASSSRQGVHEQYF.

V usage is TRBV9 and J usage is TRBJ2-6; D uncertain. CDR3 length: 15 residues. Per the germline V gene, CDR1 is SGDLS and CDR2 is YYNGEE. The V end was cut by 2 bases, the J end by 0 bases, with 6 bases between. This CDR3 is CASSVGYSGANVLTF. The CDR3 DNA follows: TGTGCCAGCAGCGTTGGATACTCTGGGGCCAACGTCCTGACTTTC.

This CDR3 reads CASSGKLLGTGGEEQYF. The CDR3 bases are TGTGCCAGCAGCGGCAAGCTTCTCGGGACAGGGGGCGAGGAGCAGTACTTC. The V gene is TRBV6-1, the J gene TRBJ2-7; 12 nucleotides agree with TRBD1. The CDR3 consists of 17 residues. Trimming at V came to 6 bases and at J to 7 bases, leaving 16 bases not matched to a gene. Germline assignment: CDR1 MNHNS and CDR2 SASEGT.

This clonotype has at least ten counts. This chain joins TRBV20-1 and TRBJ2-5; D gene unclear. Trimming pared 0 bases from V and 0 bases from J, leaving 11 bases between. There are 15 residues in the CDR3. Germline V gene data show CDR1 as DFQATT and CDR2 as SNEGSKA (reference sequence). The CDR3, as DNA: TGCAGTGCTAGAGATGGTGGAGTAGACCAAGAGACCCAGTACTTC. Amino acids: CSARDGGVDQETQYF.

This clonotype was seen repeatedly, ten times or more. The chain employs TRBV11-2 and TRBJ1-1, with D unclear. With 5 bases removed from V and 3 bases from J, the gap between germline ends came to 7 bases. Looked up from germline, CDR1 is SGHAT and CDR2 is FQNNGV. The CDR3 length is 12 residues. For the CDR3, the DNA is TGTGCCAGCAGCCGTACCTACACTGAAGCTTTCTTT. This encodes CASSRTYTEAFF.

This clonotype was found a few times. V usage is TRBV12-3 or TRBV12-4 and J usage is TRBJ1-1; no reliable D call. This CDR3 spans 11 amino acids. Trimming pared 11 bases from V and 1 base from J, leaving 8 bases between. For the CDR3, the DNA is TGTGCCTCCGACTCGAACACTGAAGCTTTCTTT. This gives the protein CASDSNTEAFF.

The rearrangement links TRBV6-2 or TRBV6-3 to TRBJ2-7; a possible D gene is TRBD1 (6 bases). Germline lookup yields CDR1 MNHEY and CDR2 SVGEGT. V was pared by 7 bases and J by 2 bases, with 18 bases between. The CDR3 extends over 15 amino acids. CDR3 coding DNA: TGTGCCAGCACCCGGGCCAGGGGACCTACCTACGAGCAGTACTTC. It codes for CASTRARGPTYEQYF.

This clonotype turned up a few times. This chain connects TRBV27 to TRBJ2-7; tentative D call: TRBD2 (5 bases). The V end was cut by 2 bases, the J end by 5 bases, with 13 bases between. Germline assignment: CDR1 MNHEY and CDR2 SMNVEV (reference sequence). The CDR3 is made up of 14 amino acids. CDR3 sequence reads: CASSLRDWAHEQYF. As DNA, the CDR3 is TGTGCCAGCAGTTTACGGGATTGGGCCCACGAGCAGTACTTC.

This clonotype has more than one count but fewer than ten. This chain connects TRBV20-1 to TRBJ2-1; 13 bases fit TRBD2. This CDR3 comprises 14 residues. CDR1 DFQATT and CDR2 SNEGSKA come from the germline V gene (reference sequence). The ends lost 6 bases at V and 8 bases at J; junction bases unmatched: 7. The CDR3 is CSARTSGGMDEQFF. DNA of the CDR3: TGCAGTGCCCGGACTAGCGGGGGCATGGATGAGCAGTTCTTC.

The chain is built from TRBV10-3 and TRBJ2-1, with D possibly matching TRBD2 (5 bases). The CDR3 is made up of 15 amino acids. CDR1 and CDR2 (germline): ENHRY, SYGVKD. Trimming left V 6 bases short and J 2 bases short, with 14 bases between. CDR3 in DNA: TGTGCCATCAGGGACGAGCGGACTGCCTACAATGAGCAGTTCTTC. Its translation: CAIRDERTAYNEQFF.

This clonotype has ten or more counts. The chain links TRBV6-5 to TRBJ1-3; no reliable D call. Germline CDR1 and CDR2: MNHEY and SVGAGI. Trimming cost V 2 bases and J 0 bases, with 5 bases left between them. This CDR3 is 14 amino acids long. The CDR3 loop is CASSYDGSGNTIYF. The DNA of the CDR3 is TGTGCCAGCAGTTACGACGGCTCTGGAAACACCATATATTTT.

This clonotype has only a few counts. V and J are TRBV29-1 and TRBJ2-5; tentatively, D is TRBD1 (5 bases). Trimming took off 4 bases at V and 1 base at J, with 13 bases between the two ends. Looked up from germline, CDR1 is SQVTM and CDR2 is ANQGSEA. The CDR3 has 14 residues. The DNA for the CDR3 is TGCAGCGTTGGTCGAGCAGGGCTCCAAGAGACCCAGTACTTC. This encodes CSVGRAGLQETQYF.

The rearrangement joins TRBV3-1 to TRBJ1-1; D unresolved. V was clipped by 5 bases and J by 0 bases, with 7 bases between them. From germline, CDR1 is LGHDT and CDR2 YNNKEL (reference sequence). The CDR3 is 13 residues long. CDR3 loop: CASSAELNTEAFF. In DNA form, the CDR3 reads TGTGCCAGCAGCGCAGAACTGAACACTGAAGCTTTCTTT.

In its sample, this clonotype was seen a few times. The chain has TRBV7-2 and TRBJ2-1, with 7 nucleotides matching TRBD2. CDR1 and CDR2 (germline): SGHTA, FQGNSA. This CDR3 is built from 15 residues. The V gene end was trimmed by 0 bases and the J gene end by 6 bases; junction bases not matched to a gene: 5. The chain's CDR3 is CASSLARGGANEQFF. The CDR3, as DNA: TGTGCCAGCAGCTTAGCGCGGGGAGGGGCCAATGAGCAGTTCTTC.

The chain employs TRBV6-5 and TRBJ2-3; no reliable D call. This CDR3 is built from 17 residues. Germline V gene sequence: CDR1 MNHEY, CDR2 SVGAGI. V lost 1 base to trimming and J lost 0 bases, with 14 bases between them. The CDR3 coding sequence is TGTGCCAGCAGTTACTTTAACACCCTCGTAAGCACAGATACGCAGTATTTT. Translating gives CASSYFNTLVSTDTQYF.

This sequence joins TRBV10-3 and TRBJ1-4, with 10 bases matching TRBD1. V lost 8 bases, J lost 8 bases, and 5 bases stayed unmatched. The CDR3 is 13 amino acids. Germline lookup yields CDR1 ENHRY and CDR2 SYGVKD. The CDR3 reads CAISGQGMEKLFF. CDR3 DNA sequence: TGTGCCATCTCGGGACAGGGGATGGAAAAACTGTTTTTT.